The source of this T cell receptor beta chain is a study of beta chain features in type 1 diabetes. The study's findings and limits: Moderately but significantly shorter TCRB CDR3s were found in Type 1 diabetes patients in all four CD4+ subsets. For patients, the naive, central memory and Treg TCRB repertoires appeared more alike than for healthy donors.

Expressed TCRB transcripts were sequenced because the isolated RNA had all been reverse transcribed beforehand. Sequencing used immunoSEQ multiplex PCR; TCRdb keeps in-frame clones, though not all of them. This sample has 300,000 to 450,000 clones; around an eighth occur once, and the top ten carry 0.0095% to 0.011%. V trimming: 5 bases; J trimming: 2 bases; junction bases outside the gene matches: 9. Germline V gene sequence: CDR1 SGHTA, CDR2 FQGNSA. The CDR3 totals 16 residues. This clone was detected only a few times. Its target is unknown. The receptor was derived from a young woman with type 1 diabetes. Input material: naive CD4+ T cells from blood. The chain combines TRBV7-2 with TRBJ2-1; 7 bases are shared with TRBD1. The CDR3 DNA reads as TGTGCCAGCAGCCCGACAGGGTCCTCAACCTACAATGAGCAGTTCTTC. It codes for CASSPTGSSTYNEQFF.